This T cell receptor (beta chain) was retrieved from a study of blood T cell repertoires in COVID-19. TCRdb keeps only in-frame clones here, not all; method: immunoSEQ multiplex PCR. Of about 230,000 clones in the sample, around four fifths were seen once. The specimen sequenced was peripheral blood. The clonotype was recovered from a man aged 35 to 55 with acute or convalescent COVID-19.

This CDR3 reads CASSQDSGRGPVDTF. The CDR3 DNA reads TGTGCCAGCAGCCAAGATAGTGGCAGGGGGCCGGTCGACACCTTC. The chain has TRBV14 and TRBJ1-2; 8 positions agree with TRBD1. CDR3 length: 15 amino acids. Germline V CDR1 and CDR2: SGHDN, FVKESK. The ends lost 0 bases at V and 12 bases at J; junction bases unmatched: 12.